The 21 T cell receptor beta chains below were found in one sample sequenced in a study of cytotoxic CD8 clonotypes in ibrutinib-treated CLL (dated by TCRdb to the early 2020s). The library was built by means of the immunoSEQ multiplex PCR assay. TCRdb took this table from immuneACCESS and kept in-frame rearrangements with V and J called. Such tables lack part of the clones; where checked against another copy, unresolved V genes explain under half of the gap, and the rest is unexplained. In all, the sample holds 250,000 to 350,000 clones, and around 76% of those were seen once. The ten largest make up around 5.1% of the sample. Reading the label with the study, this specimen's time point is: progressive disease on ibrutinib. The specimen comprised PBMCs, sampled at disease progression, from a patient treated with ibrutinib. Receptor source: a human donor with chronic lymphocytic leukemia.

The rearrangement links TRBV29-1 to TRBJ2-7, with 10 bases matching TRBD2. The ends lost 1 base at V and 5 bases at J; junction bases unmatched: 8. CDR1 is SQVTM and CDR2 is ANQGSEA in the germline V gene. CDR3 length: 15 residues. The CDR3 loop reads CSVEAPGTSVNEQYF. The CDR3 coding sequence is TGCAGCGTTGAAGCCCCCGGGACTAGCGTCAACGAGCAGTACTTC.

The chain couples TRBV10-3 to TRBJ2-7, with 9 bases aligning to TRBD1. The CDR3 runs to 12 residues. V lost 6 bases, J lost 4 bases, and 1 base stayed unmatched. Germline V gene sequence: CDR1 ENHRY, CDR2 SYGVKD. CDR3 region: CAIRDRGYEQYF. The CDR3 region has the DNA TGTGCCATCAGGGACAGGGGTTACGAGCAGTACTTC.

The V and J genes are TRBV11-1 and TRBJ2-1, with D perhaps matching TRBD1 (6 bases). Trimming pared 2 bases from V and 0 bases from J, leaving 20 bases between. CDR1 SGHAT and CDR2 FQDESV come from the germline V gene (reference sequence). This CDR3 has 19 residues. In DNA form, the CDR3 reads TGTGCCAGCAGCTTACGACGTTCCCGGACAGCCTACTCCTACAATGAGCAGTTCTTC. Residues: CASSLRRSRTAYSYNEQFF.

The V call is TRBV7-9, the J call TRBJ1-2; 7 bases align to TRBD1. This CDR3 spans 13 amino acids. Germline lookup yields CDR1 SEHNR and CDR2 FQNEAQ (reference sequence). The junction had 4 bases not matched to a gene; V was cut back by 8 bases and J by 1 base. CDR3 DNA: TGTGCCAGCCGGGACAGCCTTAACTATGGCTACACCTTC. Translated: CASRDSLNYGYTF.

The rearrangement links TRBV2 to TRBJ1-2; D is unclear. Germline assignment: CDR1 SNHLY and CDR2 FYNNEI. Deletions cut 7 bases from V and 0 bases from J, with 21 bases between. CDR3 length equals 17 residues. CDR3 DNA sequence: TGTGCCAGCACCAGGCGGGCAGGCGGGGTGGCTAACTATGGCTACACCTTC. It yields the protein CASTRRAGGVANYGYTF.

J is TRBJ2-1 and V is TRBV28; 10 nucleotides agree with TRBD1. J lost 9 bases, V lost 4 bases, and 12 bases had no gene match. This CDR3 is 16 amino acids long. Germline CDR1 is MDHEN and CDR2 is SYDVKM. The CDR3 protein is CASSSFRDRGSTEQFF. The CDR3 DNA sequence: TGTGCCAGCAGTTCTTTCCGGGACAGGGGATCAACTGAGCAGTTCTTC.

The V call is TRBV5-6, the J call TRBJ1-1; weak D call: TRBD1 (5 bases). This CDR3 spans 19 amino acids. The germline V and J ends were trimmed by 4 bases and 4 bases, with 29 bases remaining between them. Germline V CDR1 and CDR2: SGHDT, YYEEEE. Here the CDR3 reads CASSPLSGRWIGLVTEAFF. In nucleotides, the CDR3 is TGTGCCAGCAGCCCCCTGTCAGGGCGGTGGATAGGTTTGGTCACTGAAGCTTTCTTT.

This rearrangement joins TRBV2 to TRBJ2-1, with 13 bases matching TRBD2. CDR3 length: 16 amino acids. Trimming removed 6 bases from V and 6 bases from J; junction bases left unmatched: 8. Germline CDR1 SNHLY, CDR2 FYNNEI. CDR3 bases: TGTGCCAGCAGAGCCACCACTAGCGGGGGGGCCAATGAGCAGTTCTTC. Translating it yields CASRATTSGGANEQFF.

The chain couples TRBV14 to TRBJ1-1; 8 positions match TRBD1. Germline V lookup: CDR1 SGHDN, CDR2 FVKESK. Germline trimming cut 0 bases from V and 4 bases from J; bases unmatched to any gene: 1. The CDR3 has 14 residues. The CDR3 nucleotides are TGTGCCAGCAGCCAAGATACAGGGGGCACTGAAGCTTTCTTT. Translation: CASSQDTGGTEAFF.

CDR3 residues: CASSYTGTGGVFREKLFF. The CDR3 DNA reads as TGTGCCAGCAGTTATACCGGGACAGGGGGCGTATTTCGAGAAAAACTGTTTTTT. This sequence joins TRBV7-8 and TRBJ1-4; TRBD1 matches 12 bases. V shed 6 bases and J 8 bases; nucleotides not matched to a gene: 16. This CDR3 has 18 residues. CDR1 SGHVS and CDR2 FQNEAQ come from the germline V gene.

The count of this clone is one. The chain combines TRBV7-8 with TRBJ2-5, with 7 bases matching TRBD2. Germline assignment: CDR1 SGHVS and CDR2 FQNEAQ. The CDR3 consists of 17 residues. Unmatched junction bases numbered 11, after V lost 2 bases and J lost 2 bases. The CDR3 sequence: CASSLYLAGAGQETQYF. The CDR3 DNA reads TGTGCCAGCAGCTTATATCTGGCGGGAGCGGGTCAAGAGACCCAGTACTTC.

This clone was counted only a few times. The chain is built from TRBV7-6 and TRBJ2-2; 10 bases fit TRBD1. CDR1 SGHVS and CDR2 FNYEAQ come from the germline V gene. After removal of 5 bases from V and 4 bases from J, the junction contained 4 bases not matched to a gene. The CDR3 totals 15 residues. The CDR3 reads CASSPRTGGTGELFF. DNA for the CDR3: TGTGCCAGCAGCCCCCGGACAGGGGGCACCGGGGAGCTGTTTTTT.

The genes are TRBV7-3 and TRBJ1-5; D gene ambiguous. Germline V gene sequence: CDR1 SGHTA, CDR2 FQGTGA. The CDR3 has 14 amino acids. The V gene lost 0 bases and the J gene lost 7 bases, with 10 bases spanning the gap. In nucleotides, the CDR3 is TGTGCCAGCAGCTTAACAGGACCTGGCCAGCCCCAGCATTTT. It yields the protein CASSLTGPGQPQHF.

The V gene is TRBV27, the J gene TRBJ2-1, with 10 bases fitting TRBD1. The ends lost 0 bases at V and 7 bases at J; junction bases unmatched: 18. CDR3 size: 20 residues. Germline V gene lookup returns CDR1 MNHEY and CDR2 SMNVEV (reference sequence). CDR3 in amino acids: CASSLSAPLTGGARLNEQFF. In nucleotides, the CDR3 is TGTGCCAGCAGTTTATCGGCGCCCCTGACAGGGGGCGCCCGGCTTAATGAGCAGTTCTTC.

The V gene is TRBV6-5, the J gene TRBJ1-2; D not certain. From germline, CDR1 is MNHEY and CDR2 SVGAGI. The CDR3 has 13 amino acids. With 0 bases removed from V and 4 bases from J, the gap between germline ends came to 6 bases. The CDR3, as DNA: TGTGCCAGCAGTTACTCGAACTTCTATGGCTACACCTTC. It is translated as CASSYSNFYGYTF.

This chain joins TRBV5-6 and TRBJ1-2; D ambiguous. Germline CDR1 reads SGHDT; CDR2 reads YYEEEE. V was pared by 0 bases and J by 4 bases, with 7 bases between. The CDR3 is 13 residues long. The CDR3 DNA sequence: TGTGCCAGCAGCTTGGACTTTGGCTATGGCTACACCTTC. Translation: CASSLDFGYGYTF.

DNA for the CDR3: TGTGCCAGCAGCCCCTTTTGGGGTCGGACAGGGAGCACAGATACGCAGTATTTT. Its translation: CASSPFWGRTGSTDTQYF. This chain joins TRBV7-9 and TRBJ2-3, with 8 bases fitting TRBD1. The V gene's germline CDR1 is SEHNR and CDR2 FQNEAQ (reference sequence). The CDR3 has 18 amino acids. After removal of 5 bases from V and 0 bases from J, the junction contained 13 bases not matched to a gene.

The rearrangement joins TRBV5-1 to TRBJ2-5; 11 positions agree with TRBD2. This CDR3 is built from 13 residues. Germline trimming cut 4 bases from V and 5 bases from J; bases unmatched to any gene: 1. Germline assignment: CDR1 SGHRS and CDR2 YFSETQ. CDR3 in amino acids: CASSGLAGETQYF. CDR3 coding DNA: TGCGCCAGCAGCGGACTAGCGGGCGAGACCCAGTACTTC.

The J gene is TRBJ1-6, the V gene TRBV10-2; D is unclear. This CDR3 has 14 amino acids. The germline V gene encodes CDR1 WSHSY and CDR2 SAAADI. Trimming stripped 0 bases from V and 10 bases from J, with 10 bases between. CDR3 loop: CASSESGFYSPLHF. The CDR3 DNA reads TGCGCCAGCAGTGAGTCAGGGTTCTACTCACCCCTCCACTTT.

This clone has a single count. The rearrangement uses TRBV4-1 and TRBJ2-1, with 10 bases matching TRBD2. Trimming cost V 0 bases and J 8 bases; bases outside gene matches: 7. Germline V gene sequence: CDR1 MGHRA, CDR2 YSYEKL. This CDR3 is 16 amino acids long. The CDR3 bases are TGCGCCAGCAGCCAAGATCCAAGCGGGAGGGCCGATGAGCAGTTCTTC. As protein: CASSQDPSGRADEQFF.

This clone was recorded once. This chain joins TRBV7-2 and TRBJ1-4; D is unresolved. Trimming removed 5 bases from V and 7 bases from J, with 17 bases in between. Germline V gives CDR1 SGHTA, CDR2 FQGNSA. The length of the CDR3 is 15 residues. The CDR3 region has the DNA TGTGCCAGCAGCACCCCGACATTCCTGAGTGAAAAACTGTTTTTT. Protein: CASSTPTFLSEKLFF.